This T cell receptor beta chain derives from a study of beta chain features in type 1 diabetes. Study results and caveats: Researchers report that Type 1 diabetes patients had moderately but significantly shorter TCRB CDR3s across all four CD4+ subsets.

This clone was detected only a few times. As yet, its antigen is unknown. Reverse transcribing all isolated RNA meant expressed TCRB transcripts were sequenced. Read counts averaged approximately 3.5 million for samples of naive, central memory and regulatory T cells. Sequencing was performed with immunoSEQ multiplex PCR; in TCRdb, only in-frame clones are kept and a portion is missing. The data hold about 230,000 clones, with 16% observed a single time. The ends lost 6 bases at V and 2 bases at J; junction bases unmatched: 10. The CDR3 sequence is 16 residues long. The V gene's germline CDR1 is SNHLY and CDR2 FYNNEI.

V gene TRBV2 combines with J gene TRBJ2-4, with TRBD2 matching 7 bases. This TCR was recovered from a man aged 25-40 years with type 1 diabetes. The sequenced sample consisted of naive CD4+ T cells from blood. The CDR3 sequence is CASREREWGTKNIQYF. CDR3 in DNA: TGTGCCAGCAGGGAGCGGGAATGGGGAACCAAAAACATTCAGTACTTC. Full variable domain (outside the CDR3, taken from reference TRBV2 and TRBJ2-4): EPEVTQTPSHQVTQMGQEVILRCVPISNHLYFYWYRQILGQKVEFLVSFYNNEISEKSEIFDDQFSVERPDGSNFTLKIRSTKLEDSAMYFCASREREWGTKNIQYFGAGTRLSVL.